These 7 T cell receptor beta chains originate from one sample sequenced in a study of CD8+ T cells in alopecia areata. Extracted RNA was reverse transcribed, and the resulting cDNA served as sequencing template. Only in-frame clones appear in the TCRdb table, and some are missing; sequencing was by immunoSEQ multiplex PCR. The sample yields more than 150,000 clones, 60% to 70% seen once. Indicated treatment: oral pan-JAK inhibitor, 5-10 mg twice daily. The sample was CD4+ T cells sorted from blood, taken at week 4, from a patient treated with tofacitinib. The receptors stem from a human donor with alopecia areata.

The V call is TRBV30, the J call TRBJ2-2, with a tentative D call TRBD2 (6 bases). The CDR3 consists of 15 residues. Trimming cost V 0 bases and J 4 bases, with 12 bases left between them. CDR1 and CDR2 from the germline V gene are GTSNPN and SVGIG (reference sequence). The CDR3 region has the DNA TGTGCCTGGAGTGTACGTTGGCGGGGCACCGGGGAGCTGTTTTTT. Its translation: CAWSVRWRGTGELFF.

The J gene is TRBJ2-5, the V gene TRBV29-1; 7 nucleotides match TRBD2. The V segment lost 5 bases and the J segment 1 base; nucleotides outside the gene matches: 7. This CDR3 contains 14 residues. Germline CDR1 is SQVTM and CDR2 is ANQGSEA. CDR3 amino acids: CSVSRGVLQETQYF. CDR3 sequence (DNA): TGCAGCGTTAGTCGGGGGGTCCTCCAAGAGACCCAGTACTTC.

The CDR3 reads CASSLATRKMTQYF. The CDR3 region has the DNA TGTGCCAGCAGCTTGGCGACACGGAAAATGACCCAGTACTTC. This rearrangement joins TRBV5-6 to TRBJ2-5; D unclear. Germline V gives CDR1 SGHDT, CDR2 YYEEEE. This CDR3 region has 14 residues. Trimming cost V 0 bases and J 7 bases, with 13 bases left between them.

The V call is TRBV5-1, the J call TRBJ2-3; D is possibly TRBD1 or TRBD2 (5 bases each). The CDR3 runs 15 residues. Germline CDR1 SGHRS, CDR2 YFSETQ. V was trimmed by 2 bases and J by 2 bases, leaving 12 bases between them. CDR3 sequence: CASSFLGTVTDTQYF. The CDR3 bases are TGCGCCAGCAGCTTCCTCGGGACGGTCACAGATACGCAGTATTTT. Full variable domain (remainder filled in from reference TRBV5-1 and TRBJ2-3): KAGVTQTPRYLIKTRGQQVTLSCSPISGHRSVSWYQQTPGQGLQFLFEYFSETQRNKGNFPGRFSGRQFSNSRSEMNVSTLELGDSALYLCASSFLGTVTDTQYFGPGTRLTVL.

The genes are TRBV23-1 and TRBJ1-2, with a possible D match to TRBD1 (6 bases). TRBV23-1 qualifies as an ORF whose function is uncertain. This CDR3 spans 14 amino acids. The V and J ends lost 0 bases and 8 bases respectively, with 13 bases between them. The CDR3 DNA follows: TGCGCCAGCAGTCAATCGGCCAGGGGATACGGCTACACCTTC. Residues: CASSQSARGYGYTF.

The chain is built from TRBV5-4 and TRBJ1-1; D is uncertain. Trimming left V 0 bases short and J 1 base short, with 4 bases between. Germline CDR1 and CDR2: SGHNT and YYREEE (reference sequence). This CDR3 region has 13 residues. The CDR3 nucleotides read TGTGCCAGCAGCTTGGACCCGAACACTGAAGCTTTCTTT. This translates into CASSLDPNTEAFF.

For the CDR3, the DNA is TGTGCCAGCAGCGTCCCCGGGACCGACGGCTACACCTTC. Translation gives CASSVPGTDGYTF. The chain has TRBV9 and TRBJ1-2; a possible D gene is TRBD1 (5 bases). V gave up 2 bases and J gave up 8 bases, with 13 bases separating them. The CDR3 has 13 amino acids. The germline V gene has CDR1 SGDLS and CDR2 YYNGEE.